These 5 T cell receptor beta chains were all obtained from the same sample, sequenced in a study of blood T cell repertoires in COVID-19. Repertoires were generated with immunoSEQ multiplex PCR, while TCRdb's copy carries only in-frame clones and drops some. The table includes fewer than 40,000 clones, around 88% detected once. Sequencing used peripheral blood. These receptors all come from a woman in her 70s with active COVID-19.

This chain joins TRBV5-1 and TRBJ1-1; no firm D call. The CDR3 extends over 14 amino acids. The germline CDR1 and CDR2 sequences are SGHRS and YFSETQ. V was pared by 0 bases and J by 1 base, with 7 bases between. CDR3 DNA sequence: TGCGCCAGCAGCTTGGGTGCAGGGAACACTGAAGCTTTCTTT. As protein: CASSLGAGNTEAFF.

The rearrangement uses TRBV2 and TRBJ2-3; 8 nucleotides match TRBD2. The CDR3 is 14 residues long. With V trimmed by 6 bases and J by 1 base, 3 bases remained unmatched. Germline V gene data show CDR1 as SNHLY and CDR2 as FYNNEI. The CDR3 here is CASRSTSGTDTQYF. The CDR3 nucleotides read TGTGCCAGCAGGTCGACTAGCGGCACAGATACGCAGTATTTT.

CDR3 DNA sequence: TGTGCCAGCAGCCCGGGACAGGTCTCCTACAATGAGCAGTTCTTC. Its protein product is CASSPGQVSYNEQFF. V usage is TRBV7-8 and J usage is TRBJ2-1; 8 positions agree with TRBD1. The CDR3 consists of 15 residues. Germline V gene data show CDR1 as SGHVS and CDR2 as FQNEAQ. V was pared by 5 bases and J by 0 bases, with 3 bases of the junction left unmatched.

The gene calls are TRBV9 and TRBJ2-3; TRBD2 might be the D (7 bases). Trimming took 0 bases from V and 1 from J, leaving 12 bases between them. The CDR3 is 16 residues long. Germline CDR1 is SGDLS and CDR2 is YYNGEE. CDR3 loop: CASSVGGGGGTDTQYF. The CDR3 DNA reads as TGTGCCAGCAGCGTAGGAGGAGGGGGGGGCACAGATACGCAGTATTTT. The full variable domain, rest sourced from reference TRBV9 and TRBJ2-3, is DSGVTQTPKHLITATGQRVTLRCSPRSGDLSVYWYQQSLDQGLQFLIQYYNGEERAKGNILERFSAQQFPDLHSELNLSSLELGDSALYFCASSVGGGGGTDTQYFGPGTRLTVL.

The rearrangement uses TRBV5-1 and TRBJ1-3; TRBD1 is a possible D gene (6 bases). Germline-derived CDR1 and CDR2 are SGHRS and YFSETQ. CDR3 size: 19 residues. Trimming removed 9 bases from V and 0 bases from J, with 28 bases in between. Here the CDR3 DNA reads TGCGCCATACAGGGATCCGGGCCTTTTCTACTTTACTCTGGAAACACCATATATTTT. Translating gives CAIQGSGPFLLYSGNTIYF.